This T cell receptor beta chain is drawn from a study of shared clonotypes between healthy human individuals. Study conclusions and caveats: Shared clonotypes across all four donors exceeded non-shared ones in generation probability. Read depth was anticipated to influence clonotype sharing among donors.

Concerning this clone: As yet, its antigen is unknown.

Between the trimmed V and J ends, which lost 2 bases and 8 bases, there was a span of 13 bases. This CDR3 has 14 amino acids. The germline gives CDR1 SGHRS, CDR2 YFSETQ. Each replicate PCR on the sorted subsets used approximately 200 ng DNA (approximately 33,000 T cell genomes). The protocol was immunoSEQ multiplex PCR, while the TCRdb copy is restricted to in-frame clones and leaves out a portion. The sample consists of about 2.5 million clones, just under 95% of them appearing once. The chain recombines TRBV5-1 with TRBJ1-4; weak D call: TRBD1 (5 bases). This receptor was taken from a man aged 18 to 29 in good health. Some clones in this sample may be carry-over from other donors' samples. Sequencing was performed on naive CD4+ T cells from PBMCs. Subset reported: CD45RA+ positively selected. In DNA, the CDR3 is TGCGCCAGCAGCTTCCAGGGATCGAGAGAAAAACTGTTTTTT. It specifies CASSFQGSREKLFF. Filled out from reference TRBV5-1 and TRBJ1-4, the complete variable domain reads KAGVTQTPRYLIKTRGQQVTLSCSPISGHRSVSWYQQTPGQGLQFLFEYFSETQRNKGNFPGRFSGRQFSNSRSEMNVSTLELGDSALYLCASSFQGSREKLFFGSGTQLSVL.